This TCR beta chain is from a study of blood T cell repertoires in COVID-19. Study overall: Acute and convalescent COVID-19 specimens originated in the United States, Italy and Spain.

Participants came from roughly 24 US areas, aged roughly 18 to 95 years. TCRdb's copy holds only in-frame clones and misses some; the assay was immunoSEQ multiplex PCR. The table has approximately 260,000 clones, around 88% seen once. Trimming removed 1 base from V and 4 bases from J, with 13 bases in between. The CDR3 contains 15 residues. Germline CDR1 reads SGDLS; CDR2 reads YYNGEE. V is TRBV9 and J is TRBJ2-3; D remains ambiguous. The sequencing input was PBMCs or T cells enriched from blood (not recorded which). The origin of this receptor is a woman between 35 and 50 years old with acute COVID-19. The CDR3 DNA follows: TGTGCCAGCAGCGTATCCGCTAGAGGCGCAGATACGCAGTATTTT. Translating it yields CASSVSARGADTQYF.